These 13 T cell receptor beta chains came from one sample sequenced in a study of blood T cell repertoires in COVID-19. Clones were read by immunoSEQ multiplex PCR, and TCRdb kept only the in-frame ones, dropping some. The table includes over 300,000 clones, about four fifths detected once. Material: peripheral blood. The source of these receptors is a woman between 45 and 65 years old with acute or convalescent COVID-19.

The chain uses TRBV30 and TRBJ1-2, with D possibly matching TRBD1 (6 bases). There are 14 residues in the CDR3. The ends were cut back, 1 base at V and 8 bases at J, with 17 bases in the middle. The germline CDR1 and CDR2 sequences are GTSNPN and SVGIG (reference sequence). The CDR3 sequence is CAWSEQQGIGGYTF. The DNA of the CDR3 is TGTGCCTGGAGTGAGCAACAGGGAATAGGAGGCTACACCTTC. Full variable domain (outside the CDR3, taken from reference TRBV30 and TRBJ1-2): SQTIHQWPATLVQPVGSPLSLECTVEGTSNPNLYWYRQAAGRGLQLLFYSVGIGQISSEVPQNLSASRPQDRQFILSSKKLLLSDSGFYLCAWSEQQGIGGYTFGSGTRLTVV.

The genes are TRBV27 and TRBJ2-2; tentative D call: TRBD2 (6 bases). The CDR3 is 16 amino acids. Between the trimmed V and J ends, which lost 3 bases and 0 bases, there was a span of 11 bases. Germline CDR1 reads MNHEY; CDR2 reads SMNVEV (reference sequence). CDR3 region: CASSFWGEANTGELFF. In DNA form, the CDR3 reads TGTGCCAGCAGTTTTTGGGGGGAGGCGAACACCGGGGAGCTGTTTTTT.

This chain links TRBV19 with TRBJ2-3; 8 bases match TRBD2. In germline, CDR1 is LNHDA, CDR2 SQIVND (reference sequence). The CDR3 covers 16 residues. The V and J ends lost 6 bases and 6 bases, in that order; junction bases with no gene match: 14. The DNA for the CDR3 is TGTGCCAGTAGCGCGGGGGCAGCGGGAGTAGGGGATACGCAGTATTTT. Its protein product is CASSAGAAGVGDTQYF.

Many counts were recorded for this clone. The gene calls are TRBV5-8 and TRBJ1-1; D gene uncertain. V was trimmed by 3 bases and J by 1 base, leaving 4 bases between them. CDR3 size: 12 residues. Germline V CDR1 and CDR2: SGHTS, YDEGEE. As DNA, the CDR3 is TGTGCCAGCAGCTCCTGGAACACTGAAGCTTTCTTT. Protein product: CASSSWNTEAFF.

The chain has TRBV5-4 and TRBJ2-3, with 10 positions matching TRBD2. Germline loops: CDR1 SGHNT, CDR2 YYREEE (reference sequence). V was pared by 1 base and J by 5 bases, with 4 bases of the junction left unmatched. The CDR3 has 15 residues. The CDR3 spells CASSLRASGGDTQYF. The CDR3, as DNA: TGTGCCAGCAGCTTGAGGGCTAGCGGGGGAGATACGCAGTATTTT.

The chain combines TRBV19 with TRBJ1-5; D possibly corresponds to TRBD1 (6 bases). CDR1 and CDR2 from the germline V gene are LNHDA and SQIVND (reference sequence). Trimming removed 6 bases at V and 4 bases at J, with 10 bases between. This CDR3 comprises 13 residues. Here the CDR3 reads CASRGQGNQPQHF. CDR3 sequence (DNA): TGTGCCAGTAGAGGGCAGGGGAATCAGCCCCAGCATTTT. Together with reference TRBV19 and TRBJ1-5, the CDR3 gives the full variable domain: DGGITQSPKYLFRKEGQNVTLSCEQNLNHDAMYWYRQDPGQGLRLIYYSQIVNDFQKGDIAEGYSVSREKKESFPLTVTSAQKNPTAFYLCASRGQGNQPQHFGDGTRLSIL.

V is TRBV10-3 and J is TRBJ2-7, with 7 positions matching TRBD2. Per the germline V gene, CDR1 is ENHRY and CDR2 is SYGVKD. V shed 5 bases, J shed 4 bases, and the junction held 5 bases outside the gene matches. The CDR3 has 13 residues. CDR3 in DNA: TGTGCCATCAGTTGGGAGGGGAATTACGAGCAGTACTTC. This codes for CAISWEGNYEQYF.

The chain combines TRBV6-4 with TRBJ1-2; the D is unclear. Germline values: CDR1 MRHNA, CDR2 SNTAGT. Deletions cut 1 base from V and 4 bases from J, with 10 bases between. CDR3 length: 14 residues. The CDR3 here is CASSDYAGGYGYTF. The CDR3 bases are TGTGCCAGCAGTGACTACGCTGGAGGCTATGGCTACACCTTC.

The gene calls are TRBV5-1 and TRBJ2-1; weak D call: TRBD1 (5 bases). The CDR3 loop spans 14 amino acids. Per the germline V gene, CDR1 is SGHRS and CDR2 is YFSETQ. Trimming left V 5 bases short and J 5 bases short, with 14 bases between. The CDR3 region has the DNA TGCGCCAGCAGAAACTTAAGGGGTAACAATGAGCAGTTCTTC. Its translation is CASRNLRGNNEQFF.

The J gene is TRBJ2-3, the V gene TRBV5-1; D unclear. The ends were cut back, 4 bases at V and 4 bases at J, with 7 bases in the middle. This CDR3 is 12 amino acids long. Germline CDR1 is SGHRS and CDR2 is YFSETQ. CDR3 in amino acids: CASSTNPDTQYF. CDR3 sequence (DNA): TGCGCCAGCAGCACAAACCCAGATACGCAGTATTTT.

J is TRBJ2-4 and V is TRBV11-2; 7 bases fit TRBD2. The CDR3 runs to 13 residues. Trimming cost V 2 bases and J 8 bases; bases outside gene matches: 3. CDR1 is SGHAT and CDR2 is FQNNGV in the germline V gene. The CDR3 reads CASSLSGAYIQYF. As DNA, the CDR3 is TGTGCCAGCAGCTTAAGCGGGGCCTACATTCAGTACTTC.

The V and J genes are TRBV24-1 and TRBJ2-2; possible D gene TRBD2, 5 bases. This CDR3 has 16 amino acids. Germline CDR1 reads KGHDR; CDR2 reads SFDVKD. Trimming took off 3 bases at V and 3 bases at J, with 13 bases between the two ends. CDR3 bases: TGTGCCACCAGTGATCCCGCAGAGGGAGACACCGGGGAGCTGTTTTTT. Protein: CATSDPAEGDTGELFF.

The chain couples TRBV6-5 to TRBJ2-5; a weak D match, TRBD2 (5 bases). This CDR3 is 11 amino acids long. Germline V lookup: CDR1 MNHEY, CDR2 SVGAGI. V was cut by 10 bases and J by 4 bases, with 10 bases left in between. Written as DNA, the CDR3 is TGTGCCACCGCCCGGGGAGAGACCCAGTACTTC. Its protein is CATARGETQYF.